This TCR beta chain was sequenced for a study of blood T cell repertoires in COVID-19. Germline CDR1 reads SGHVS; CDR2 reads FNYEAQ. CDR3 length: 15 amino acids. With 7 bases clipped from V and 10 bases from J, the junction kept 16 bases outside the gene matches. Data came from immunoSEQ multiplex PCR; TCRdb stores just in-frame clones and leaves some out. The data show some 240,000 clones, roughly 87% seen once. This TCR was recovered from a middle-aged woman who had recovered from COVID-19. The rearrangement links TRBV7-6 to TRBJ2-1; 7 nucleotides align to TRBD2. Source material: peripheral blood. The CDR3 bases are TGTGCCAGCACACTCAGCGGGAATAACGATGGGGAGCAGTTCTTC. Amino acid sequence: CASTLSGNNDGEQFF.